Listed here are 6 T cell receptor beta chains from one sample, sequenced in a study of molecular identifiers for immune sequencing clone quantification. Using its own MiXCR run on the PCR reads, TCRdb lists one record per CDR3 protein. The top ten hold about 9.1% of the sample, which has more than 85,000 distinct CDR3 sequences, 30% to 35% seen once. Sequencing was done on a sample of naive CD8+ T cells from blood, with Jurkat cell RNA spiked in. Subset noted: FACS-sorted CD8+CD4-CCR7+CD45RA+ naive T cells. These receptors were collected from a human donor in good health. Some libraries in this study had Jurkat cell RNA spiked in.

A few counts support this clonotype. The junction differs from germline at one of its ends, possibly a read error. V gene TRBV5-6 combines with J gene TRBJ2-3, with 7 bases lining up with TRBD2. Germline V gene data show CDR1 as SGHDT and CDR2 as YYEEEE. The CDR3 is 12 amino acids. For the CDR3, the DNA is TGTGCCAGCAGCTTATCGAATTGGGGGGGGGATTTT. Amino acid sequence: CASSLSNWGGDF.

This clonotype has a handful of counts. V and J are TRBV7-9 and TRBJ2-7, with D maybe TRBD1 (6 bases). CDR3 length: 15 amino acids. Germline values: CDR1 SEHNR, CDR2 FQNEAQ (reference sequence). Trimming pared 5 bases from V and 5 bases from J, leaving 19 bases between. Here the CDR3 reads CASSRTGTPGDEQYF. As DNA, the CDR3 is TGTGCCAGCAGCAGAACCGGGACACCTGGGGACGAGCAGTACTTC.

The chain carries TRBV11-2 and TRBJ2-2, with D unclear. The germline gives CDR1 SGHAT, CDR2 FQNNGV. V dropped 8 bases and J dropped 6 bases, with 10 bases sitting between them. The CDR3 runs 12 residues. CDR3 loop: CASRYGAGELFF. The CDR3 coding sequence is TGTGCCAGCCGATACGGTGCCGGGGAGCTGTTTTTT.

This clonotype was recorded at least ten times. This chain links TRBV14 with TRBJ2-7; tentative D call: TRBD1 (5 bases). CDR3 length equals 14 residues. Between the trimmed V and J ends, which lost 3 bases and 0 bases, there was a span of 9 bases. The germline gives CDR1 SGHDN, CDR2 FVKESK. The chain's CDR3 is CASSHLGDSYEQYF. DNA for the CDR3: TGTGCCAGCAGCCATCTAGGGGACTCCTACGAGCAGTACTTC.

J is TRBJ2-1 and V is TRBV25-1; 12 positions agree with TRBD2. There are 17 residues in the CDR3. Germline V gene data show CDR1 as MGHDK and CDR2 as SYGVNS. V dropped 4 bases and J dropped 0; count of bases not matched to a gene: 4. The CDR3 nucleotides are TGTGCCAGCAGTGCCCTAGCGGGAGGGAGCTCCTACAATGAGCAGTTCTTC. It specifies CASSALAGGSSYNEQFF.

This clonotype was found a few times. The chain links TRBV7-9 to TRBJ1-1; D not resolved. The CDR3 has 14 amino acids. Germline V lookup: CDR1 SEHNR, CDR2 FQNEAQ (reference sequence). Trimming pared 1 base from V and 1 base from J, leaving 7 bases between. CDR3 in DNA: TGTGCCAGCAGCTTAGTGATGGGGAACACTGAAGCTTTCTTT. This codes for CASSLVMGNTEAFF.